The source of this T cell receptor (beta chain) is a study of response to subunit inactivated influenza vaccine. General observations from the study: Each seasonal influenza vaccination recruits few new T cells, the authors suggested.

In the case of this clonotype: Its specificity is unknown.

TCRdb reprocessed the RT-PCR reads with MiXCR, giving one entry per CDR3 protein. The sample contains approximately 230,000 distinct CDR3 sequences, 12% of which appear only once. The sequencing here drew on non-naive T cells sorted from PBMCs, taken approximately 15 days before vaccination. This clonotype originated in a man aged 50 or older who received an inactivated influenza vaccine.

The CDR3 region is CASKLGNSPLHF. Written as DNA, the CDR3 is TGTGCCAGCAAGTTGGGTAATTCACCCCTCCACTTT. The V and J genes are TRBV27 and TRBJ1-6; D ambiguous. V shed 7 bases and J shed 6 bases, with 7 bases lying between them. Per germline, CDR1 MNHEY and CDR2 SMNVEV (reference sequence). CDR3 length: 12 residues.